Each of the 4 T cell receptor beta chains below was sequenced from the same sample in a study of post-analysis software for immune sequencing data. Whole-study results and caveats: A few TRBV segments were significantly more frequent in patients than in controls. TRBV5-6, TRBV5-1 and TRBV20-1 were among these segments.

Researchers reported that TCR beta cDNA libraries carried unique molecular identifiers. MiXCR, applied by TCRdb to the PCR reads, yields one record per CDR3 protein. The sample holds 250,000 to 300,000 distinct CDR3 sequences; 36% are singletons and the top ten take around 4.8%. Their cognate antigens are unknown. Material for sequencing was blood. These receptors came from a girl aged 5-17 years with multiple sclerosis.

The chain recombines TRBV21-1 with TRBJ2-1; no check of the table's D call, TRBD2, against the DNA was made. TRBV21-1 is a documented pseudogene. The CDR3 is made up of 17 amino acids. CDR3 sequence (DNA): TGTGCCAGCAGCAAATTCCCCGGACTAGCGGGAGGGGATGAGCAGTTCTTC. Translated, it gives CASSKFPGLAGGDEQFF.

This clonotype was observed a single time. The J gene is TRBJ2-7, the V gene TRBV6-5; 10 bases are shared with TRBD2. V was clipped by 6 bases and J by 7 bases; unmatched bases: 9. CDR1 MNHEY and CDR2 SVGAGI come from the germline V gene. There are 14 residues in the CDR3. The CDR3 DNA follows: TGTGCCAGCAGGATTTCCGGGACTAGCGTAGAGCAGTACTTC. Translation gives CASRISGTSVEQYF.

This clonotype was seen a few times. The rearrangement joins TRBV20-1 to TRBJ1-6; no reliable D call. This CDR3 comprises 17 residues. V was cut by 0 bases and J by 7 bases, with 19 bases left in between. CDR1 and CDR2 (germline): DFQATT, SNEGSKA (reference sequence). The CDR3 nucleotides read TGCAGTGCTAGAGATAAGGCAGCCGGACTTGTCAATTCACCCCTCCACTTT. This encodes CSARDKAAGLVNSPLHF.

The V call is TRBV7-2, the J call TRBJ2-3; TRBD1 matches at 8 bases. CDR1 SGHTA and CDR2 FQGNSA come from the germline V gene. This CDR3 contains 14 residues. Unmatched junction bases numbered 6, after V lost 3 bases and J lost 7 bases. This CDR3 is CASSFFQGAHTQYF. In DNA form, the CDR3 reads TGTGCCAGCAGCTTCTTTCAGGGGGCGCATACGCAGTATTTT.